A selection of T cell receptor beta chains follows, all from one sample in a study of technical replicates of blood from four donors. Here immunoSEQ multiplex PCR was the method, and the copy in TCRdb shows in-frame clones only, minus some. The sample consists of about 75,000 clones, 95% to 97% of them appearing once. Sequenced material: T cells isolated from PBMCs. The receptors derive from a human donor in good health. Both conserved end residues are part of each CDR3. Each record gives: CDR3 length, J gene, V gene, CDR3 protein.

length: 17
J: TRBJ2-3
V: TRBV2
CDR3: CASRQGGLAGTTDTQYF

length: 17
J: TRBJ2-3
V: TRBV9
CDR3: CASSATNTGGGTDTQYF

length: 12
J: TRBJ2-7
V: TRBV28
CDR3: CASSFDNYEQYF

length: 16
J: TRBJ2-1
V: TRBV5-6
CDR3: CASSSPTSGKNNEQFF

length: 13
J: TRBJ1-1
V: TRBV6-1
CDR3: CASIVAGNTEAFF

length: 15
J: TRBJ2-7
V: TRBV28
CDR3: CASSLISGDGNEQYF

length: 15
J: TRBJ2-1
V: TRBV9
CDR3: CASSAGLAGDHEQFF

length: 15
J: TRBJ2-5
V: TRBV28
CDR3: CASSLQPLIKETQYF

length: 15
J: TRBJ2-2
V: TRBV6-5
CDR3: CASSYSRGLAGELFF

length: 13
J: TRBJ1-2
V: TRBV5-4
CDR3: CASSPGTNYGYTF

length: 17
J: TRBJ1-3
V: TRBV2
CDR3: CASYPGQGVSGGNTIYF

length: 15
J: TRBJ1-1
V: TRBV29-1
CDR3: CSVTNTGMADTEAFF

length: 16
J: TRBJ2-7
V: TRBV5-1
CDR3: CASSLEGGGAIDEQYF

length: 14
J: TRBJ1-4
V: TRBV5-6
CDR3: CASSLGPGWEKLFF

length: 14
J: TRBJ2-2
V: TRBV9
CDR3: CASSSQGPAGELFF

length: 17
J: TRBJ1-5
V: TRBV7-9
CDR3: CASSSSRDRDSNQPQHF

length: 11
J: TRBJ2-7
V: TRBV28
CDR3: CASSHNYPQYF

length: 17
J: TRBJ2-3
V: TRBV27
CDR3: CASSLAGLAGESDTQYF

length: 16
J: TRBJ2-3
V: TRBV5-6
CDR3: CASSLALAGDTDTQYF

length: 15
J: TRBJ2-6
V: TRBV9
CDR3: CASSVAFSGANVLTF

length: 14
J: TRBJ2-7
V: TRBV7-9
CDR3: CASSFGGLSYEQYF

length: 15
J: TRBJ2-7
V: TRBV5-1
CDR3: CASSLTGGGPYEQYF

length: 15
J: TRBJ2-3
V: TRBV11-3
CDR3: CASGPDRGRTDTQYF

length: 13
J: TRBJ1-1
V: TRBV6-1
CDR3: CASSVGTDTEAFF

length: 16
J: TRBJ2-7
V: TRBV5-8
CDR3: CASSLDKRGQAREQYF

length: 16
J: TRBJ2-7
V: TRBV27
CDR3: CASSLRASGASYEQYF

length: 16
J: TRBJ1-1
V: TRBV19
CDR3: CASSIRRTGRGTEAFF

length: 15
J: TRBJ2-2
V: TRBV6-1
CDR3: CASRIIDRDPGELFF

length: 15
J: TRBJ2-3
V: TRBV9
CDR3: CASSVRASGSDTQYF

length: 13
J: TRBJ1-1
V: TRBV6-5
CDR3: CASEDRGAPEAFF

length: 14
J: TRBJ1-2
V: TRBV30
CDR3: CAWSDGTRRNGYTF

length: 16
J: TRBJ2-1
V: TRBV6-4
CDR3: CASSDRGLAGGDEQFF

length: 16
J: TRBJ2-7
V: TRBV10-2
CDR3: CASSDLAEMSSYEQYF

length: 15
J: TRBJ2-6
V: TRBV5-4
CDR3: CASSSGGVGANVLTF

length: 17
J: TRBJ1-1
V: TRBV7-2
CDR3: CASSLSGNREDYTEAFF

length: 15
J: TRBJ1-2
V: TRBV5-5
CDR3: CASSSSGVSSYGYTF

length: 17
J: TRBJ1-2
V: TRBV6-1
CDR3: CASSDGQGMEYMGGYTF

length: 16
J: TRBJ2-3
V: TRBV7-9
CDR3: CASSILAGRLSDTQYF

length: 12
J: TRBJ2-7
V: TRBV29-1
CDR3: CSVEGTSDEQYF

length: 15
J: TRBJ2-7
V: TRBV9
CDR3: CASSVDDLSTRGLYF

length: 14
J: TRBJ1-4
V: TRBV19
CDR3: CASSNRGTNEKLFF

length: 15
J: TRBJ1-4
V: TRBV6-5
CDR3: CASSYSRGDNEKLFF

length: 13
J: TRBJ2-7
V: TRBV12-5
CDR3: CAILPGFSYEQYF

length: 16
J: TRBJ1-1
V: TRBV27
CDR3: CASSLRPGNMNTEAFF

length: 11
J: TRBJ1-4
V: TRBV28
CDR3: CASGWNYKLFF

length: 17
J: TRBJ2-3
V: TRBV5-6
CDR3: CASSPVTSGGSTDTQYF

length: 16
J: TRBJ2-7
V: TRBV4-1
CDR3: CASSQEAGRLSYEQYF

length: 19
J: TRBJ2-1
V: TRBV7-9
CDR3: CASSPDSRDRGRIFNEQFF

length: 12
J: TRBJ1-2
V: TRBV29-1
CDR3: CASGGSYYGYTF

length: 13
J: TRBJ2-1
V: TRBV25-1
CDR3: CATKQRGDNEQFF

length: 16
J: TRBJ2-7
V: TRBV28
CDR3: CASSSPGDRESYEQYF

length: 17
J: TRBJ1-5
V: TRBV7-8
CDR3: CASSLGRGRRGNQPQHF

length: 14
J: TRBJ2-7
V: TRBV6-5
CDR3: CASSFGTQSYEQYF